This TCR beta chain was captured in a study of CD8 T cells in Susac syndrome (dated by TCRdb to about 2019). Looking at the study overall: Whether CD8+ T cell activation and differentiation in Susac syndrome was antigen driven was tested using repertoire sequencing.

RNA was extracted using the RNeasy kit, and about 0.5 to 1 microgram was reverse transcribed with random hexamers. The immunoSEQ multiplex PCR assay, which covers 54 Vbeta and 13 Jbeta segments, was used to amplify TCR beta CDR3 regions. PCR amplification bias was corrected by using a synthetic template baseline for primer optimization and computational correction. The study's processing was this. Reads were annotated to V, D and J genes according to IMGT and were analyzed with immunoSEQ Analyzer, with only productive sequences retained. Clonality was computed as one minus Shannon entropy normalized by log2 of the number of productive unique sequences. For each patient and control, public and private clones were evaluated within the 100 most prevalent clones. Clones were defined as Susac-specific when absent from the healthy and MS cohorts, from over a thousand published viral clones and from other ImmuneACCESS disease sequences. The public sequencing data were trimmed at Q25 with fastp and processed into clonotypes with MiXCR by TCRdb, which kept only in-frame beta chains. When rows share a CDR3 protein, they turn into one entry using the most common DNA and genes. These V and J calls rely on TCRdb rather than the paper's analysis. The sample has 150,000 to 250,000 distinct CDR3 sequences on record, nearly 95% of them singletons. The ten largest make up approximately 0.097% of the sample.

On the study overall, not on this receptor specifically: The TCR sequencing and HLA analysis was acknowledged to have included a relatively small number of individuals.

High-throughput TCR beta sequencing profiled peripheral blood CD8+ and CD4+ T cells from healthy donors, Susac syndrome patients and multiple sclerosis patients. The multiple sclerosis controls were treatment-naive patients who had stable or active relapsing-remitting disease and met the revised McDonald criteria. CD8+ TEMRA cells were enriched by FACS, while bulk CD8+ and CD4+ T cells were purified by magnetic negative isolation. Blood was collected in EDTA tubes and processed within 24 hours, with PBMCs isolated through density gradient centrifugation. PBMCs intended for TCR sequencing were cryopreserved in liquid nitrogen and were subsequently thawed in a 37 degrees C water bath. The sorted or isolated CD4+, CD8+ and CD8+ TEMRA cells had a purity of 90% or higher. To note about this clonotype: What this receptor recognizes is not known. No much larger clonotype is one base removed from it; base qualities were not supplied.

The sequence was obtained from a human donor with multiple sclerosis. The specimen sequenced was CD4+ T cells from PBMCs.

The DNA sequence is given as TGTGCCAGCAGTTTAGGCTCACTAGCTCCGGAGACCCAGTACTTC. This gives the protein CASSLGSLAPETQYF. This sequence uses TRBV27 and TRBJ2-5; the D gene is perhaps TRBD2, from 6 matching bases. Its CDR3 holds 15 amino acids, cysteine through phenylalanine. The retained sequence is limited to the CDR3, 45 bases, with the frame set at the first base. CDR1 and CDR2, per the germline V gene (reference sequence), are MNHEY and SMNVEV. V is clipped by 2 bases and J by 5 bases, and the sequence between their germline boundaries is 15 bases long.